A selection of T cell receptor beta chains follows, all from one sample in a study of T cell responses to AZD1222 COVID-19 vaccine. Measured with immunoSEQ multiplex PCR; TCRdb has only the in-frame clones, and not every one. The sample carries over 100,000 clones, about nine tenths recorded once. Sequenced here: peripheral blood, sampled on day 0 of AZD1222 vaccination. The source of these receptors is an adult in good health. Both conserved end residues are part of each CDR3. D genes are given only for firm matches. The listing skips clone size in some rows; elsewhere it reads once, few, many or a size class.

J: TRBJ1-2; size: -; V: TRBV7-9; D: -; CDR3: CASSHLGGSRENYGYTF; DNA: TGTGCCAGCAGCCACCTCGGAGGGTCTAGGGAAAACTATGGCTACACCTTC
J: TRBJ1-2; size: -; V: TRBV5-6; D: -; CDR3: CASSLGSNYGYTF; DNA: TGTGCCAGCAGCTTGGGGTCTAACTATGGCTACACCTTC
J: TRBJ2-3; size: -; V: TRBV2; D: TRBD1; CDR3: CASSRRDRSADTQYF; DNA: TGTGCCAGCAGTCGAAGGGACAGGAGTGCAGATACGCAGTATTTT
J: TRBJ1-6; size: -; V: TRBV11-2; D: TRBD1; CDR3: CASSSGQGGPLHF; DNA: TGTGCCAGCAGCTCCGGGCAGGGGGGACCCCTCCACTTT
J: TRBJ1-4; size: -; V: TRBV19; D: -; CDR3: CASSIRREELFF; DNA: TGTGCCAGTAGTATCAGGAGGGAGGAACTGTTTTTT
J: TRBJ1-2; size: -; V: TRBV6-5; D: TRBD1; CDR3: CASSSTGREGYTF; DNA: TGTGCCAGCAGTTCGACAGGGAGGGAAGGCTACACCTTC
J: TRBJ2-7; size: -; V: TRBV18; D: -; CDR3: CASSRGMGRGASYEQYF; DNA: TGTGCCAGCTCACGGGGTATGGGCAGGGGGGCCTCCTACGAGCAGTACTTC
J: TRBJ1-5; size: once; V: TRBV21-1; D: -; CDR3: CASSKALLVRLDQPQHF; DNA: TGTGCCAGCAGCAAAGCGCTATTGGTGCGACTCGATCAGCCCCAGCATTTT
J: TRBJ1-2; size: -; V: TRBV6-6; D: -; CDR3: CASSYGEGNYGYTF; DNA: TGTGCCAGCAGTTACGGGGAGGGTAACTATGGCTACACCTTC
J: TRBJ1-2; size: -; V: TRBV6-2/TRBV6-3; D: -; CDR3: CASSYSYQGMDGYTF; DNA: TGTGCCAGCAGTTACAGCTACCAGGGGATGGATGGCTACACCTTC
J: TRBJ1-1; size: -; V: TRBV24-1; D: TRBD1; CDR3: CATSDSRRDREKVAEAFF; DNA: TGTGCCACCAGTGATTCCCGCCGGGACAGGGAGAAAGTTGCTGAAGCTTTCTTT
J: TRBJ2-3; size: -; V: TRBV14; D: -; CDR3: CASSRSGTDTQYF; DNA: TGTGCCAGCAGCCGTAGCGGTACAGATACGCAGTATTTT
J: TRBJ1-2; size: -; V: TRBV6-2/TRBV6-3; D: TRBD1; CDR3: CASSYFRTGGGYTF; DNA: TGTGCCAGCAGTTACTTTCGGACAGGGGGAGGCTACACCTTC
J: TRBJ1-2; size: -; V: TRBV2; D: -; CDR3: CASSPGRLYGYTF; DNA: TGTGCCAGCAGCCCCGGACGGTTATATGGCTACACCTTC
J: TRBJ1-1; size: -; V: TRBV29-1; D: -; CDR3: CSAMNTEAFF; DNA: TGCAGCGCCATGAACACTGAAGCTTTCTTT
J: TRBJ1-1; size: few; V: TRBV9; D: -; CDR3: CASPERGTEAFF; DNA: TGTGCCAGCCCCGAGAGGGGCACTGAAGCTTTCTTT
J: TRBJ2-3; size: once; V: TRBV24-1; D: -; CDR3: CATSDPGVGTDTQYF; DNA: TGTGCCACCAGTGACCCCGGGGTGGGCACAGATACGCAGTATTTT
J: TRBJ2-1; size: -; V: TRBV18; D: TRBD1; CDR3: CASSRDRAWYEQFF; DNA: TGTGCCAGCTCACGGGACAGGGCTTGGTATGAGCAGTTCTTC
J: TRBJ1-3; size: once; V: TRBV6-6; D: -; CDR3: CASSPASGRISGNTIYF; DNA: TGTGCCAGCAGTCCAGCCTCAGGTCGCATCTCTGGAAACACCATATATTTT
J: TRBJ1-1; size: once; V: TRBV27; D: -; CDR3: CASSLSMGTEAFF; DNA: TGTGCCAGCAGTTTATCGATGGGCACTGAAGCTTTCTTT
J: TRBJ2-1; size: -; V: TRBV5-1; D: -; CDR3: CASSPGDEYNEQFF; DNA: TGCGCCAGCAGCCCGGGTGACGAGTACAATGAGCAGTTCTTC
J: TRBJ2-3; size: -; V: TRBV5-6; D: -; CDR3: CASRSTLRQANTDTQYF; DNA: TGTGCCAGCAGAAGTACCTTGAGACAGGCGAACACAGATACGCAGTATTTT
J: TRBJ2-3; size: -; V: TRBV5-8; D: -; CDR3: CASSGTGLATQYF; DNA: TGTGCCAGCAGCGGAACAGGGCTCGCTACGCAGTATTTT
J: TRBJ2-7; size: -; V: TRBV6-5; D: TRBD2; CDR3: CASRTTSGSYEQYF; DNA: TGTGCCAGCAGAACGACTAGCGGTTCCTACGAGCAGTACTTC
J: TRBJ1-1; size: once; V: TRBV11-2; D: -; CDR3: CARPVGHTEAFF; DNA: TGTGCCCGCCCGGTGGGTCACACTGAAGCTTTCTTT
J: TRBJ2-1; size: -; V: TRBV2; D: -; CDR3: CASTRFLSGNEQFF; DNA: TGTGCCAGCACCCGTTTCTTATCGGGGAATGAGCAGTTCTTC
J: TRBJ1-2; size: -; V: TRBV27; D: -; CDR3: CASKGFDYGYTF; DNA: TGTGCCAGCAAGGGATTCGACTATGGCTACACCTTC
J: TRBJ1-1; size: once; V: TRBV5-8; D: -; CDR3: CASSLFGNTEAFF; DNA: TGTGCCAGCAGCTTGTTCGGGAACACTGAAGCTTTCTTT
J: TRBJ2-1; size: -; V: TRBV29-1; D: -; CDR3: CSVSRGGVSHNEQFF; DNA: TGCAGCGTTTCACGCGGTGGGGTCAGTCACAATGAGCAGTTCTTC
J: TRBJ1-2; size: once; V: TRBV18; D: -; CDR3: CASSPDTGTVGYTF; DNA: TGTGCCAGCTCACCGGACACAGGGACGGTTGGCTACACCTTC
J: TRBJ2-3; size: -; V: TRBV4-1; D: TRBD2; CDR3: CASSQVGLGTDTQYF; DNA: TGCGCCAGCAGCCAAGTGGGACTAGGAACAGATACGCAGTATTTT
J: TRBJ2-7; size: -; V: TRBV30; D: TRBD1; CDR3: CAWSDRGYEQYF; DNA: TGTGCCTGGAGTGACAGGGGGTACGAGCAGTACTTC
J: TRBJ1-1; size: -; V: TRBV7-2; D: -; CDR3: CASSLEWVGTEAFF; DNA: TGTGCCAGCAGCTTAGAGTGGGTGGGCACTGAAGCTTTCTTT
J: TRBJ2-7; size: once; V: TRBV3-1/TRBV3-2; D: -; CDR3: CASSLRDSLWYEQYF; DNA: TGTGCCAGCAGCCTACGGGACTCCCTCTGGTACGAGCAGTACTTC
J: TRBJ1-5; size: -; V: TRBV7-2; D: -; CDR3: CASSLIGGGNQPQHF; DNA: TGTGCCAGCAGCTTAATCGGTGGGGGGAATCAGCCCCAGCATTTT
J: TRBJ1-3; size: few; V: TRBV7-6; D: -; CDR3: CASSSPRDLTGLLRGNTIYF; DNA: TGTGCCAGCAGCTCACCAAGGGACTTGACGGGACTTCTTCGGGGAAACACCATATATTTT
J: TRBJ2-2; size: -; V: TRBV2; D: TRBD2; CDR3: CASSSPGTSGGATGELFF; DNA: TGTGCCAGCAGTTCCCCTGGGACTAGCGGGGGGGCGACCGGGGAGCTGTTTTTT
J: TRBJ1-2; size: -; V: TRBV5-4; D: -; CDR3: CASSFGEGIGGYTF; DNA: TGTGCCAGCAGCTTCGGCGAGGGAATAGGTGGCTACACCTTC
J: TRBJ1-5; size: -; V: TRBV6-5; D: -; CDR3: CASSWVAGQPQHF; DNA: TGTGCCAGCAGTTGGGTGGCGGGCCAGCCCCAGCATTTT
J: TRBJ1-5; size: -; V: TRBV7-2; D: TRBD1; CDR3: CASSWGDRGPPPSNQPQHF; DNA: TGTGCCAGCAGCTGGGGGGACAGGGGACCCCCTCCCTCAAATCAGCCCCAGCATTTT
J: TRBJ2-1; size: -; V: TRBV13; D: TRBD2; CDR3: CASSQPFSGVGNEQFF; DNA: TGTGCCAGCAGCCAACCATTTAGCGGGGTAGGGAATGAGCAGTTCTTC
J: TRBJ1-3; size: -; V: TRBV9; D: TRBD1; CDR3: CASSAGSPRDRGNTIYF; DNA: TGTGCCAGCAGCGCCGGATCCCCACGGGACAGGGGAAACACCATATATTTT
J: TRBJ2-5; size: few; V: TRBV10-2; D: TRBD1; CDR3: CASLDRGIETQYF; DNA: TGCGCCAGCCTAGACAGGGGCATCGAGACCCAGTACTTC
J: TRBJ1-4; size: -; V: TRBV28; D: -; CDR3: CASMTRGKIEKLFF; DNA: TGTGCCAGCATGACGAGGGGGAAGATTGAAAAACTGTTTTTT
J: TRBJ2-3; size: -; V: TRBV7-8; D: TRBD2; CDR3: CASSFHSGGLSSTDTQYF; DNA: TGTGCCAGCAGCTTCCATAGCGGGGGCCTTTCTAGCACAGATACGCAGTATTTT
J: TRBJ1-1; size: -; V: TRBV25-1; D: -; CDR3: CASSVGGMNTEAFF; DNA: TGTGCCAGCAGTGTGGGAGGGATGAACACTGAAGCTTTCTTT
J: TRBJ2-6; size: -; V: TRBV19; D: -; CDR3: CASSTRNSGANVLTF; DNA: TGTGCCAGTAGTACCCGGAACTCTGGGGCCAACGTCCTGACTTTC
J: TRBJ2-2; size: -; V: TRBV9; D: TRBD1; CDR3: CASSHRQGNTGELFF; DNA: TGTGCCAGCAGCCACAGACAGGGAAACACCGGGGAGCTGTTTTTT
J: TRBJ1-2; size: few; V: TRBV4-3; D: TRBD1; CDR3: CASSPGRGRLGYTF; DNA: TGCGCCAGCAGCCCCGGGAGGGGGCGCTTAGGCTACACCTTC
J: TRBJ1-2; size: -; V: TRBV19; D: -; CDR3: CASSYGLVDGYTF; DNA: TGTGCCAGTAGCTACGGGCTAGTGGACGGCTACACCTTC
J: TRBJ1-2; size: -; V: TRBV5-8; D: -; CDR3: CASSLWTLINYGYTF; DNA: TGTGCCAGCAGCCTTTGGACACTAATTAACTATGGCTACACCTTC
J: TRBJ2-3; size: few; V: TRBV9; D: -; CDR3: CASRGGSDTQYF; DNA: TGTGCCAGCAGGGGGGGCTCCGATACGCAGTATTTT
J: TRBJ1-4; size: once; V: TRBV19; D: -; CDR3: CASGGGLKGKLFF; DNA: TGTGCCAGCGGGGGGGGTCTAAAGGGAAAACTGTTTTTT
J: TRBJ1-6; size: -; V: TRBV5-6; D: TRBD1; CDR3: CASSFTTGTDRSYNSPLHF; DNA: TGTGCCAGCAGTTTCACCACCGGGACAGACAGGTCCTATAATTCACCCCTCCACTTT